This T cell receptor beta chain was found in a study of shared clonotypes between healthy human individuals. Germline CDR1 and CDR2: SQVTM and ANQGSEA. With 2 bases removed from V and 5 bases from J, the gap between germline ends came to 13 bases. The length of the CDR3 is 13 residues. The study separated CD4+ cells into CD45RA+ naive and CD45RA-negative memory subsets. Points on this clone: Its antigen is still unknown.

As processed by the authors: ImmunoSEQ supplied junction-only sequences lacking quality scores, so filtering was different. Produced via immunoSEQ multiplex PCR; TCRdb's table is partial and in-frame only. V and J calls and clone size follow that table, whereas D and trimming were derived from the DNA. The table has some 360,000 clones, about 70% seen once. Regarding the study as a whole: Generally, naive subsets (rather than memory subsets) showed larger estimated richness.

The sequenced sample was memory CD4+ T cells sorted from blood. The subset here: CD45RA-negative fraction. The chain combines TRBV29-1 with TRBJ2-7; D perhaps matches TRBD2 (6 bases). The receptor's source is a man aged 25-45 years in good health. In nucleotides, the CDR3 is TGCAGCGTTGAACCGGGGGTGGGGAACGAGCAGTACTTC. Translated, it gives CSVEPGVGNEQYF.